This record covers a single T cell receptor beta chain. This sample stems from a study of T cell responses to AZD1222 COVID-19 vaccine. Generated by immunoSEQ multiplex PCR, the TCRdb table keeps only in-frame clones and is missing some. The repertoire consists of roughly 130,000 clones, with roughly 88% occurring once and the leading ten covering 7.5% to 8%. With V trimmed by 1 base and J by 7 bases, 6 bases remained unmatched. In germline, CDR1 is SGHAT, CDR2 FQNNGV. The CDR3 runs to 16 residues. Sequenced here: peripheral blood, sampled on day 0 of AZD1222 vaccination. The origin of this receptor is an adult in good health. The V call is TRBV11-2, the J call TRBJ1-6; 8 bases are a match to TRBD1. The CDR3 region is CASSLATGVVNSPLHF. CDR3 sequence (DNA): TGTGCCAGCAGCTTAGCGACAGGGGTTGTAAATTCACCCCTCCACTTT.